This is a list of T cell receptor beta chains from one sample in a study of blood T cell repertoires in COVID-19. Profiling relied on immunoSEQ multiplex PCR, and the TCRdb table lists in-frame clones only, not all of them. The table shows over 250,000 clones, with roughly 86% occurring only once. The sequenced material came from PBMCs or T cells enriched from blood (not recorded which). Source of these receptors: a woman between 18 and 29 years old who had recovered from COVID-19. Each CDR3 is given with its conserved first and last residue. The order of the fields is J gene, clone size, V gene, CDR3 protein. Clone size is given for some rows only: seen once, a few or many times, or a class if the clone is expanded.

J gene: TRBJ2-7; clone size: .; V gene: TRBV14; CDR3 protein: CASSQQGPTGAYEQYF
J gene: TRBJ2-7; clone size: few; V gene: TRBV6-1; CDR3 protein: CASSEAGQGVLYEQYF
J gene: TRBJ2-7; clone size: .; V gene: TRBV20-1; CDR3 protein: CSAFSHEQYF
J gene: TRBJ1-2; clone size: .; V gene: TRBV29-1; CDR3 protein: CSVEVPTGYGYTF
J gene: TRBJ1-2; clone size: .; V gene: TRBV7-8; CDR3 protein: CASSLDREAGWRSYGYTF
J gene: TRBJ2-7; clone size: .; V gene: TRBV19; CDR3 protein: CASSMVTPGQRSYEQYF
J gene: TRBJ1-2; clone size: .; V gene: TRBV2; CDR3 protein: CASSERTVYSYGYTF
J gene: TRBJ2-2; clone size: many; V gene: TRBV6-1; CDR3 protein: CASSEAGTEDTGELFF
J gene: TRBJ2-7; clone size: .; V gene: TRBV7-9; CDR3 protein: CASSLDTGSYEQYF
J gene: TRBJ2-3; clone size: .; V gene: TRBV2; CDR3 protein: CASSEIGASGRYDTQYF
J gene: TRBJ2-1; clone size: .; V gene: TRBV25-1; CDR3 protein: CASSPRQGAINNEQFF
J gene: TRBJ1-5; clone size: .; V gene: TRBV19; CDR3 protein: CASSPRDSGDQPQHF
J gene: TRBJ1-1; clone size: .; V gene: TRBV19; CDR3 protein: CASRPRTDKNTEAFF
J gene: TRBJ1-6; clone size: .; V gene: TRBV6-5; CDR3 protein: CASSYSMGAYNSPLHF
J gene: TRBJ2-3; clone size: .; V gene: TRBV13; CDR3 protein: CASSLTGTDTQYF
J gene: TRBJ1-2; clone size: .; V gene: TRBV6-5; CDR3 protein: CASTPLRTLYGYTF
J gene: TRBJ1-2; clone size: .; V gene: TRBV7-2; CDR3 protein: CASSPTDYGDYGYTF
J gene: TRBJ2-3; clone size: .; V gene: TRBV18; CDR3 protein: CASSYGTSGTSTDTQYF
J gene: TRBJ1-1; clone size: many; V gene: TRBV19; CDR3 protein: CASSKDRMGTEAFF
J gene: TRBJ2-1; clone size: .; V gene: TRBV5-5; CDR3 protein: CASKTQEVYNEQFF
J gene: TRBJ2-1; clone size: .; V gene: TRBV29-1; CDR3 protein: CSVRGSVGEQFF
J gene: TRBJ2-1; clone size: .; V gene: TRBV27; CDR3 protein: CASSFSQGLENEQFF
J gene: TRBJ2-1; clone size: .; V gene: TRBV9; CDR3 protein: CASSVAYSYNEQFF
J gene: TRBJ1-5; clone size: .; V gene: TRBV28; CDR3 protein: CASSVQDRAFFQPQHF
J gene: TRBJ1-1; clone size: .; V gene: TRBV7-9; CDR3 protein: CASTPDVYRDSAFF
J gene: TRBJ1-1; clone size: .; V gene: TRBV19; CDR3 protein: CASDSGRGTTEAFF
J gene: TRBJ1-4; clone size: .; V gene: TRBV6-4; CDR3 protein: CASTSVPGEKLFF
J gene: TRBJ2-7; clone size: .; V gene: TRBV7-2; CDR3 protein: CASSLNSYEQYF
J gene: TRBJ2-1; clone size: .; V gene: TRBV19; CDR3 protein: CASRVRQDTWDEQFF
J gene: TRBJ2-1; clone size: .; V gene: TRBV28; CDR3 protein: CASSSRQGLGKGNEQFF
J gene: TRBJ2-7; clone size: few; V gene: TRBV7-9; CDR3 protein: CASRATGTGYHEQYF
J gene: TRBJ1-2; clone size: .; V gene: TRBV24-1; CDR3 protein: CATSDPGQGSIYGYTF
J gene: TRBJ2-3; clone size: .; V gene: TRBV11-3; CDR3 protein: CASSLGSGDTQYF
J gene: TRBJ2-3; clone size: .; V gene: TRBV3-1/TRBV3-2; CDR3 protein: CASSRLGVSGTDTQYF
J gene: TRBJ2-3; clone size: .; V gene: TRBV30; CDR3 protein: CAWSGPGGTLPDTQYF
J gene: TRBJ1-2; clone size: .; V gene: TRBV27; CDR3 protein: CASSWGGGYGYTF
J gene: TRBJ2-2; clone size: once; V gene: TRBV5-4; CDR3 protein: CASSWTGHSTGELFF
J gene: TRBJ1-2; clone size: .; V gene: TRBV5-4; CDR3 protein: CASSLASDRDYGYTF
J gene: TRBJ2-5; clone size: .; V gene: TRBV5-1; CDR3 protein: CASSAGLASTVETQYF
J gene: TRBJ2-1; clone size: .; V gene: TRBV18; CDR3 protein: CASSPGGRGLYNEQFF
J gene: TRBJ1-5; clone size: .; V gene: TRBV6-5; CDR3 protein: CASRYRDRVNQPQHF
J gene: TRBJ1-6; clone size: .; V gene: TRBV19; CDR3 protein: CASTQAGNSPLHF
J gene: TRBJ2-3; clone size: once; V gene: TRBV2; CDR3 protein: CASDVGLLTDTQYF
J gene: TRBJ1-2; clone size: .; V gene: TRBV27; CDR3 protein: CASSFRGQGVGYTF
J gene: TRBJ1-6; clone size: .; V gene: TRBV14; CDR3 protein: CARKQGTDSPLHF
J gene: TRBJ1-1; clone size: .; V gene: TRBV4-1; CDR3 protein: CASSFSPSGGSEAFF
J gene: TRBJ2-5; clone size: .; V gene: TRBV6-5; CDR3 protein: CASRSTTQYF
J gene: TRBJ2-7; clone size: .; V gene: TRBV7-2; CDR3 protein: CASSLGLARHEQYF
J gene: TRBJ2-7; clone size: .; V gene: TRBV20-1; CDR3 protein: CSASLAGQLYEQYF
J gene: TRBJ2-3; clone size: .; V gene: TRBV28; CDR3 protein: CASSSPAGRESGTDTQYF
J gene: TRBJ2-1; clone size: .; V gene: TRBV6-4; CDR3 protein: CASSDSAGGYNEQFF
J gene: TRBJ2-3; clone size: once; V gene: TRBV5-1; CDR3 protein: CASSEDRTRSTDTQYF
J gene: TRBJ2-6; clone size: .; V gene: TRBV7-2; CDR3 protein: CASSLEGTGAAGANVLTF
J gene: TRBJ1-5; clone size: .; V gene: TRBV2; CDR3 protein: CASRGTGDNQPQHF
J gene: TRBJ1-4; clone size: .; V gene: TRBV15; CDR3 protein: CATSRVDRNNEKLFF